What follows is one T cell receptor (beta chain) and its context. What it binds is not known. This CDR3 is 16 amino acids long. The V and J ends lost 6 bases and 5 bases respectively, with 19 bases between them. Germline CDR1 is MNHNS and CDR2 is SASEGT. This sample stems from a study of identical twins. Findings and limits, study-wide: Excess twin sharing in beta out-of-frame sequences was weaker.

cDNA molecules carried unique molecular identifiers, and template switching added a universal primer site. TCRdb called the 5' RACE reads again in MiXCR, with one record for every CDR3 protein. The sample lists 640,000 or so distinct CDR3 sequences; 6% to 6.5% were seen once. The donors were all healthy and Caucasian. Sequencing was carried out using naive T cells sorted from blood. This sequence was found in a man younger than 35 in good health. This sequence joins TRBV6-1 and TRBJ1-4; tentative D call: TRBD1 (6 bases). CDR3 sequence reads: CASRETGSSPNEKLFF. The CDR3 DNA reads TGTGCCAGCAGAGAAACAGGGAGTTCTCCCAATGAAAAACTGTTTTTT.